This section outlines one T cell receptor beta chain sequence together with its context. Germline V gene lookup returns CDR1 DFQATT and CDR2 SNEGSKA (reference sequence). The CDR3 loop spans 15 amino acids. Trimming took off 0 bases at V and 8 bases at J, with 16 bases between the two ends. A J-beta primer mix and a sample-barcoded 5' primer were used in a second PCR of about 7 to 12 cycles. MiXCR was run by TCRdb on the 5' RACE reads, yielding one entry per CDR3 protein. This table has around 1,800,000 distinct CDR3 sequences, about two fifths appearing once. The data were obtained in a study of blood T cells in healthy people across ages.

Sequencing was carried out using blood. The chain couples TRBV20-1 to TRBJ1-4, with TRBD1 as a possible D gene (5 bases). The source of this sequence is a human donor in good health. DNA of the CDR3: TGCAGTGCTAGAGATCCTGGGGGGGTAGGCGAAAAACTGTTTTTT. It encodes CSARDPGGVGEKLFF.